The entry below describes one T cell receptor (beta chain). Its antigen is not identified. This CDR3 has 14 amino acids. The V segment lost 7 bases and the J segment 2 bases; nucleotides outside the gene matches: 3. Germline CDR1 LNHDA, CDR2 SQIVND (reference sequence). The data stem from a study of cytomegalovirus exposure and HLA in healthy donors. General observations from the study: A few of the chains that were CMV-associated were confirmed in vitro to be specific for CMV antigens.

TCRdb's table, derived via immunoSEQ multiplex PCR, lists solely in-frame clones and lacks some. Found here are some 130,000 clones, approximately 94% of them singletons; the top ten hold less than 2%. What was sequenced was PBMCs. This clonotype originated in a man between 18 and 29 years old in good health and CMV-seropositive. The chain joins TRBV19 to TRBJ2-1; 9 positions agree with TRBD2. DNA for the CDR3: TGTGCCAGTATAGCGGGAGCCCCCTACAATGAGCAGTTCTTC. It specifies CASIAGAPYNEQFF.